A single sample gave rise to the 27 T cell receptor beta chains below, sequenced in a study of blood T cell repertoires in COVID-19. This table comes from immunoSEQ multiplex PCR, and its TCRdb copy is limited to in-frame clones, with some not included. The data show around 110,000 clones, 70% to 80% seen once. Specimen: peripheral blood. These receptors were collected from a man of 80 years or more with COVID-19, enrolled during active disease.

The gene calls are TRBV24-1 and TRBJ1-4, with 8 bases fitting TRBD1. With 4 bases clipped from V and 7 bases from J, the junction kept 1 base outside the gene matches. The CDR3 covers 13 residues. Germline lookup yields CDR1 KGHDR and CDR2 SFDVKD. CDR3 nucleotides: TGTGCCACCAGTGAGGGGACAGGTGAAAAACTGTTTTTT. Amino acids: CATSEGTGEKLFF.

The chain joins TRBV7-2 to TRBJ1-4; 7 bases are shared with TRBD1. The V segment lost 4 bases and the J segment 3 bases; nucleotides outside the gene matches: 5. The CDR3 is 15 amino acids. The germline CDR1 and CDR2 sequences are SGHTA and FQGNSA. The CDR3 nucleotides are TGTGCCAGCAGCTCGACGGGACAGTCTAATGAAAAACTGTTTTTT. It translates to CASSSTGQSNEKLFF. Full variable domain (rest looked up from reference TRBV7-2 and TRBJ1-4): GAGVSQSPSNKVTEKGKDVELRCDPISGHTALYWYRQSLGQGLEFLIYFQGNSAPDKSGLPSDRFSAERTGGSVSTLTIQRTQQEDSAVYLCASSSTGQSNEKLFFGSGTQLSVL.

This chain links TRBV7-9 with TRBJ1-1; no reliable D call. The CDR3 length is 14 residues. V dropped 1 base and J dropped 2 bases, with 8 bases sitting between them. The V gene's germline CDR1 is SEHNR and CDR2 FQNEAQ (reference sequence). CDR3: CASSLDGGNTEAFF. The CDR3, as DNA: TGTGCCAGCAGCTTAGACGGAGGAAACACTGAAGCTTTCTTT.

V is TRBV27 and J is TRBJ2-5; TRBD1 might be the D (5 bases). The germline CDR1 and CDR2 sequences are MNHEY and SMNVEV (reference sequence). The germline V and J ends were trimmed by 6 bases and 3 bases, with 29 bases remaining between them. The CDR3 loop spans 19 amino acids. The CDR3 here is CASSLTSLNRLTWEETQYF. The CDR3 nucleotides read TGTGCCAGCAGCCTTACTTCGCTAAACAGGTTAACTTGGGAAGAGACCCAGTACTTC.

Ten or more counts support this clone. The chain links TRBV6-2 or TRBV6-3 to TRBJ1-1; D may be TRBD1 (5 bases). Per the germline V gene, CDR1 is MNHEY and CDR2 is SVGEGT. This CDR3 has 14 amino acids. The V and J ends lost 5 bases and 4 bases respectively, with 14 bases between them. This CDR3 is CASSHTMGGTEAFF. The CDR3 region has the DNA TGTGCCAGCAGTCACACCATGGGGGGCACTGAAGCTTTCTTT.

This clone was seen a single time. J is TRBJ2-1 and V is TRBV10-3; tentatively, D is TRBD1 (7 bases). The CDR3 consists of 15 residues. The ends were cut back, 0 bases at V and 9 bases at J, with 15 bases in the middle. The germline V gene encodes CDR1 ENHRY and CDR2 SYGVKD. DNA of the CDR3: TGTGCCATCAGTGAGTCGGGGCAGGGGGGTAGTGAGCAGTTCTTC. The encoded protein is CAISESGQGGSEQFF.

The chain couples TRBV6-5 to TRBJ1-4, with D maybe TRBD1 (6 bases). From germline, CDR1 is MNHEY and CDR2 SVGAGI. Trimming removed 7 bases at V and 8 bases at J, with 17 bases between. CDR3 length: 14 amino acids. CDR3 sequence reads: CASNSGDFNEKLFF. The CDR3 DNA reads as TGTGCCAGCAACTCAGGGGATTTTAACGAAAAACTGTTTTTT.

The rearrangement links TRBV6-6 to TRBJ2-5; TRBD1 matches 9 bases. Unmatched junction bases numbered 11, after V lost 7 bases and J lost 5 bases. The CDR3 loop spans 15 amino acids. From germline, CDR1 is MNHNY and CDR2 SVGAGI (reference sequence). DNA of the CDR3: TGTGCCAGCAAAGGGCCCGGACAGGGGTCGGAGACCCAGTACTTC. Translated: CASKGPGQGSETQYF.

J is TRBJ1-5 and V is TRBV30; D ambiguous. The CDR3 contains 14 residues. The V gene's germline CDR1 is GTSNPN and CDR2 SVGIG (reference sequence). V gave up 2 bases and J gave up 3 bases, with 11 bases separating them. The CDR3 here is CAWSSLSANQPQHF. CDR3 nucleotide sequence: TGTGCCTGGAGTAGTCTCAGTGCCAATCAGCCCCAGCATTTT. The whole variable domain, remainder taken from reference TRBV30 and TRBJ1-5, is SQTIHQWPATLVQPVGSPLSLECTVEGTSNPNLYWYRQAAGRGLQLLFYSVGIGQISSEVPQNLSASRPQDRQFILSSKKLLLSDSGFYLCAWSSLSANQPQHFGDGTRLSIL.

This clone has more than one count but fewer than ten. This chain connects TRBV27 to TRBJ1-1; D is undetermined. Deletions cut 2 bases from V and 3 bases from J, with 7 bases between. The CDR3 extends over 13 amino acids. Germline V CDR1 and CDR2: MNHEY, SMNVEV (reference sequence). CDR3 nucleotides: TGTGCCAGCAGTTTACTTGAGTACACTGAAGCTTTCTTT. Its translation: CASSLLEYTEAFF.

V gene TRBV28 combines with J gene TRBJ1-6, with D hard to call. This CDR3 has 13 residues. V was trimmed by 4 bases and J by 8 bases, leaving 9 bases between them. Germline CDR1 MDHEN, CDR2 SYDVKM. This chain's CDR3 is CASSSVIDSPLHF. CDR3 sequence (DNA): TGTGCCAGCAGTTCGGTAATTGATTCACCCCTCCACTTT.

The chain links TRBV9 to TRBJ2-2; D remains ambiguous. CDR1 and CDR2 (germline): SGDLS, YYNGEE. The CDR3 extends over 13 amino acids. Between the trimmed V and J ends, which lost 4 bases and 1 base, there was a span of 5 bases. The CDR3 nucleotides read TGTGCCAGCAGCCCACAGAACACCGGGGAGCTGTTTTTT. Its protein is CASSPQNTGELFF.

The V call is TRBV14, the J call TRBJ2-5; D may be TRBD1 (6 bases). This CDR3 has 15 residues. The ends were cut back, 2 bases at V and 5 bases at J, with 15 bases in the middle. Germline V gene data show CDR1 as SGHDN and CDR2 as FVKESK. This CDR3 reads CASSQLRTVPETQYF. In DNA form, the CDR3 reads TGTGCCAGCAGCCAATTGCGGACAGTACCGGAGACCCAGTACTTC. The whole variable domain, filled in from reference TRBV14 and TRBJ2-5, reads EAGVTQFPSHSVIEKGQTVTLRCDPISGHDNLYWYRRVMGKEIKFLLHFVKESKQDESGMPNNRFLAERTGGTYSTLKVQPAELEDSGVYFCASSQLRTVPETQYFGPGTRLLVL.

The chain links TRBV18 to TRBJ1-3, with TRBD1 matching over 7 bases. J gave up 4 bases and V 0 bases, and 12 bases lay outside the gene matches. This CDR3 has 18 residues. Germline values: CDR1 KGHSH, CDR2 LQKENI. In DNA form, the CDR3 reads TGTGCCAGCTCACCACCAGGACAGGTCCTCGCCGGAGGAAACACCATATATTTT. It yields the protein CASSPPGQVLAGGNTIYF. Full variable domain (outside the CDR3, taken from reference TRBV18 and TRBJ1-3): NAGVMQNPRHLVRRRGQEARLRCSPMKGHSHVYWYRQLPEEGLKFMVYLQKENIIDESGMPKERFSAEFPKEGPSILRIQQVVRGDSAAYFCASSPPGQVLAGGNTIYFGEGSWLTVV.

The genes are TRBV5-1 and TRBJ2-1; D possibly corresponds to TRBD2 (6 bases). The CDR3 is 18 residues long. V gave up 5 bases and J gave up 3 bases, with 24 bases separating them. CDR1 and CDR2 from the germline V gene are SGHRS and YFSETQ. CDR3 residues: CASSEDSRSGHDYNEQFF. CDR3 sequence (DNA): TGCGCCAGCAGTGAGGACTCCAGGAGCGGGCATGACTACAATGAGCAGTTCTTC.

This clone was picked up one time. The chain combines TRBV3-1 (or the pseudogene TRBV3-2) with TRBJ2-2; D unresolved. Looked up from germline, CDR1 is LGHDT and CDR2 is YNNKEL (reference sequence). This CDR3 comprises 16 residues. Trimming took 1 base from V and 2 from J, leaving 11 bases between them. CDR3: CASSQASPPNTGELFF. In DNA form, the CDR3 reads TGTGCCAGCAGCCAAGCCTCCCCCCCCAACACCGGGGAGCTGTTTTTT.

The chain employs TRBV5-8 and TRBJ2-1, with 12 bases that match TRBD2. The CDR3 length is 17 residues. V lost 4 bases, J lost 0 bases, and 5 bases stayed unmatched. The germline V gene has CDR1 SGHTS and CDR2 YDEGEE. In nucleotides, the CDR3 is TGTGCCAGCAGCGGTCGACTAGCGGGAGTCTCCTACAATGAGCAGTTCTTC. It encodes CASSGRLAGVSYNEQFF.

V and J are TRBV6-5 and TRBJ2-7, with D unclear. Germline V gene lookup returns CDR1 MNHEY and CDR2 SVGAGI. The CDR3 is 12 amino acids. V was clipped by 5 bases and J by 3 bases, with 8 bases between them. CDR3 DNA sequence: TGTGCCAGCAGTCTCGCAGGCTACGAGCAGTACTTC. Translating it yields CASSLAGYEQYF.

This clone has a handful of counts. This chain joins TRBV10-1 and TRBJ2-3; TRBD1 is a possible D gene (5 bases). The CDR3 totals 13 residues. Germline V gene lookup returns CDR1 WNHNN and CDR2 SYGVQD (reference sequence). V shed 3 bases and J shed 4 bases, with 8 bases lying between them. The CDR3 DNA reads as TGCGCCAGCAGTGAACCAGGGTCAGATACGCAGTATTTT. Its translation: CASSEPGSDTQYF.

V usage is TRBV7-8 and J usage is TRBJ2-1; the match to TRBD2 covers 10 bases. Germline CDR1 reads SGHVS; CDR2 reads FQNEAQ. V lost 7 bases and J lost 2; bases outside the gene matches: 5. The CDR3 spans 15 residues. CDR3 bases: TGTGCCAGCAACGGGGGGACTAGCGCCTACAATGAGCAGTTCTTC. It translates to CASNGGTSAYNEQFF.

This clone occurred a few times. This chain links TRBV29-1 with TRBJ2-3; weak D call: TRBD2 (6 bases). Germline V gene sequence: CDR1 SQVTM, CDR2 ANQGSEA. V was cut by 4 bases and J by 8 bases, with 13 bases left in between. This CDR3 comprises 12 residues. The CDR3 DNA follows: TGCAGCGTTGTCATGGGGGGAGGTACGCAGTATTTT. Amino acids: CSVVMGGGTQYF.

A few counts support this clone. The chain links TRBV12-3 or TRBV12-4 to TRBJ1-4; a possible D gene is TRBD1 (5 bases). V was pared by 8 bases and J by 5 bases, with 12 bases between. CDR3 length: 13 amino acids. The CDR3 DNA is TGTGCCAGCCGGGGACTCAAGAATGAAAAACTGTTTTTT. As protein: CASRGLKNEKLFF.

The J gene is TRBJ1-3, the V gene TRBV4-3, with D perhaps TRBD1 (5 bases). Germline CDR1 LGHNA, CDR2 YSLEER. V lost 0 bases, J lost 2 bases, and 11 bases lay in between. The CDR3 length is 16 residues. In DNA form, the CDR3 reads TGCGCCAGCAGCCAAGATACAGGTTCGGCTGGAAACACCATATATTTT. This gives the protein CASSQDTGSAGNTIYF.

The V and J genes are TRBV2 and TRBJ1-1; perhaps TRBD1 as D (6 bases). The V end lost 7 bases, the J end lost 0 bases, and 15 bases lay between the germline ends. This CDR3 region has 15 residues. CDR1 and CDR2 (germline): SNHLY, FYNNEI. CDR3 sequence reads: CASTAGQPMNTEAFF. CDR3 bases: TGTGCCAGCACCGCCGGACAGCCTATGAACACTGAAGCTTTCTTT.

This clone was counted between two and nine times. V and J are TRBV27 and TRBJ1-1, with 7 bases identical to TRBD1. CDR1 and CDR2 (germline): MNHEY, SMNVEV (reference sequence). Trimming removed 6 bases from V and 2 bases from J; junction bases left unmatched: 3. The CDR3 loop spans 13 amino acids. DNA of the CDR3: TGTGCCAGCAGCCGGGACAGTAACACTGAAGCTTTCTTT. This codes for CASSRDSNTEAFF.

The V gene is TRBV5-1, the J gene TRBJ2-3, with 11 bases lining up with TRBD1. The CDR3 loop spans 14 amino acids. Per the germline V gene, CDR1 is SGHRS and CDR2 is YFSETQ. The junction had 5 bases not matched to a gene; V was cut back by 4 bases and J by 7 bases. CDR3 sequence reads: CASSRDRGANTQYF. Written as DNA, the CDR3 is TGCGCCAGCAGCAGGGACAGGGGGGCGAATACGCAGTATTTT.

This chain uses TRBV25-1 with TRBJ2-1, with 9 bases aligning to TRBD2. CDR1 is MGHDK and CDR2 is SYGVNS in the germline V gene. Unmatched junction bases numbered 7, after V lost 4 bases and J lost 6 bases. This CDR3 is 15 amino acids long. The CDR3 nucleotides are TGTGCCAGCAGTGGGGACGCAGCGGGAGGCAATGAGCAGTTCTTC. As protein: CASSGDAAGGNEQFF.